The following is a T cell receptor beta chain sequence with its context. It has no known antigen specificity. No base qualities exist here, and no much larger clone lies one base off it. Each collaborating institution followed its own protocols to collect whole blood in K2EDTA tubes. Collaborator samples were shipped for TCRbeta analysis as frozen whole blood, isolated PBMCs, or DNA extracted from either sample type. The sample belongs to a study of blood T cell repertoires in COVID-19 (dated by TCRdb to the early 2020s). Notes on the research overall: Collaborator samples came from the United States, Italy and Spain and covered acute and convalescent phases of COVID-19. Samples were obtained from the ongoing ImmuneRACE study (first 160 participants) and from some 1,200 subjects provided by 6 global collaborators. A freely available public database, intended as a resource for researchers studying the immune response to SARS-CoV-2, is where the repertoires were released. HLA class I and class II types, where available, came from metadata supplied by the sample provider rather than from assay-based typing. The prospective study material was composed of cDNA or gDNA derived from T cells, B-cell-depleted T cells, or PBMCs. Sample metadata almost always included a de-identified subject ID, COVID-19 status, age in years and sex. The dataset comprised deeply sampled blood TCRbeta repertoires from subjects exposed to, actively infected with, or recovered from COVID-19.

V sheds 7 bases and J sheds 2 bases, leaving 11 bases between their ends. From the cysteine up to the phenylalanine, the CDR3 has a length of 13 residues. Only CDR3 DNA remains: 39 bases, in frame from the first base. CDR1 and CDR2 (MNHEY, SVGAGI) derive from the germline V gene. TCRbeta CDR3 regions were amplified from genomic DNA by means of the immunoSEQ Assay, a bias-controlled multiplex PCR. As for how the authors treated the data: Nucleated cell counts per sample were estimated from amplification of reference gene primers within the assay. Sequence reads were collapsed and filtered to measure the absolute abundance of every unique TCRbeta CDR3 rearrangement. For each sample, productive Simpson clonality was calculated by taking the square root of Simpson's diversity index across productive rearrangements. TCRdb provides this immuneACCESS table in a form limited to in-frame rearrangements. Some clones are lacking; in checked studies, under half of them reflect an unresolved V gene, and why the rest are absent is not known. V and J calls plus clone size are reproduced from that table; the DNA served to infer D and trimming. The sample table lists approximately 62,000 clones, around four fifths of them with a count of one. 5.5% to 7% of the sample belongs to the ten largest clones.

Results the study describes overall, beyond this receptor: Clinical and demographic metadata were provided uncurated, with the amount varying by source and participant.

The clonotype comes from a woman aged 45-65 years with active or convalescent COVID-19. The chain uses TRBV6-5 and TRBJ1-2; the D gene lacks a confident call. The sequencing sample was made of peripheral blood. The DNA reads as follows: TGTGCCAGCACCCGGACTGAGAACTATGGCTACACCTTC. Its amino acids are CASTRTENYGYTF.